This TCR beta chain appears in the sequencing data of a study of Graves' ophthalmopathy and Graves' hyperthyroidism. As the template, RNA transcripts were used to amplify TCR beta CDR3 regions. An opening RT-PCR round employed HTBI primers and preceded a second-round multiplex PCR. TCRdb analysed the multiplex PCR reads with MiXCR anew, one entry per CDR3 protein. Of 360,000 or so distinct CDR3 sequences listed, about 18% are singletons. Turning to this clonotype: Its antigen is unknown.

The study, taken as a whole, reports: Cross-validated, the 13-signature model showed 87.88%/81.08% sensitivity/specificity, and 80%/75% in the test set.

The receptor comes from a woman aged 18-29 years with Graves' ophthalmopathy. Sequencing was carried out using peripheral blood.

The CDR3 is CASSSRQGGSEQYF. For the CDR3, the DNA is TGTGCCAGCAGTTCCCGGCAGGGTGGGTCGGAGCAGTACTTC. The rearrangement links TRBV6-2 or TRBV6-3 to TRBJ2-7; tentative D call: TRBD1 (5 bases). The germline V and J ends were trimmed by 4 bases and 7 bases, with 17 bases remaining between them. Germline V gene data show CDR1 as MNHEY and CDR2 as SVGEGT. This CDR3 is built from 14 residues.